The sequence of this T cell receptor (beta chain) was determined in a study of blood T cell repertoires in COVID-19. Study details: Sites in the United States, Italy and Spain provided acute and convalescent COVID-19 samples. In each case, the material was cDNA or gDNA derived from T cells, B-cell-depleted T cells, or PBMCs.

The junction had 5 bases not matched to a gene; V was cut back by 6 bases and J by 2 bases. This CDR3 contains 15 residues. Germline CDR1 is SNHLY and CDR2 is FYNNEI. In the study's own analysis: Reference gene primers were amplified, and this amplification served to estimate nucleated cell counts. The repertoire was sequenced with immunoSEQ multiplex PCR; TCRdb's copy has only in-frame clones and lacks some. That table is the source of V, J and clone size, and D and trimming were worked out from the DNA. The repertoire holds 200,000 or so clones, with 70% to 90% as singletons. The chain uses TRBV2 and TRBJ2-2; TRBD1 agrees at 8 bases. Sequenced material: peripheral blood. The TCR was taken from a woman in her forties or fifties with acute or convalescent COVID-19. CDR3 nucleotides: TGTGCCAGCAGGCCGGGACAGGCTAACACCGGGGAGCTGTTTTTT. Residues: CASRPGQANTGELFF.